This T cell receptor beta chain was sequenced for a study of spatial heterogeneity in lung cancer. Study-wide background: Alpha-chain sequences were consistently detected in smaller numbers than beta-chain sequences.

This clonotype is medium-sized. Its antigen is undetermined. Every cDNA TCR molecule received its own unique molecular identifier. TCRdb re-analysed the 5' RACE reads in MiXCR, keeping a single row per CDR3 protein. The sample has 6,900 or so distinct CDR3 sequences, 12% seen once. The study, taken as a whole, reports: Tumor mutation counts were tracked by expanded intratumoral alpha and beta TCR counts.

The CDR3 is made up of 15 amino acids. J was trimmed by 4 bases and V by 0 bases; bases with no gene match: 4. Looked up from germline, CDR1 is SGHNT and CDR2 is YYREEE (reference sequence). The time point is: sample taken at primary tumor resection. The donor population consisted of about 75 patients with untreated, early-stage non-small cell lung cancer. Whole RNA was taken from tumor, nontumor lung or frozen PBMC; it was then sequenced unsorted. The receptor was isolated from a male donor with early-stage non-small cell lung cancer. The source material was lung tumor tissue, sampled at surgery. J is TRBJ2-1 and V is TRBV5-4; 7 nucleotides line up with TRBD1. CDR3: CASSLATGQYNEQFF. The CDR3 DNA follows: TGTGCCAGCAGCTTGGCCACGGGACAGTACAATGAGCAGTTCTTC.